A single sample gave rise to the 7 T cell receptor beta chains below, sequenced in a study of T cell responses to AZD1222 COVID-19 vaccine. Produced via immunoSEQ multiplex PCR; TCRdb's table is partial and in-frame only. This table holds some 180,000 clones, 80% to 95% found once. The sample was peripheral blood, taken 28 days after the second AZD1222 dose. All receptors come from an adult who received the AZD1222 COVID-19 vaccine.

This chain uses TRBV27 with TRBJ1-5; possibly TRBD1 for D (5 bases). The V gene lost 5 bases and the J gene lost 5 bases, with 13 bases spanning the gap. The CDR3 runs 14 residues. Germline CDR1 MNHEY, CDR2 SMNVEV (reference sequence). CDR3 nucleotide sequence: TGTGCCAGCAGTCCCCTCGGGGGTTATCAGCCCCAGCATTTT. Encoded protein: CASSPLGGYQPQHF.

The rearrangement links TRBV18 to TRBJ2-3; D is unresolved. V shed 6 bases and J shed 4 bases, with 20 bases lying between them. The CDR3 is made up of 16 amino acids. In germline, CDR1 is KGHSH, CDR2 LQKENI. This CDR3 reads CASSASTASVADTQYF. The CDR3 nucleotides are TGTGCCAGCTCGGCATCGACCGCCTCCGTCGCAGATACGCAGTATTTT.

This sequence joins TRBV21-1 and TRBJ2-5. TRBV21-1 is a pseudogene. CDR3 length: 12 amino acids. The CDR3 coding sequence is TGTGCCAGCAGCCCGTTAGGAGAGACCCAGTACTTC. Its protein product is CASSPLGETQYF.

The chain is built from TRBV6-5 and TRBJ2-7; the match to TRBD1 covers 8 bases. Germline V CDR1 and CDR2: MNHEY, SVGAGI. The CDR3 spans 15 residues. The trim removed 6 bases at V and 0 bases at J, leaving 7 bases unmatched. The DNA of the CDR3 is TGTGCCAGCAGACCCGGACAGGGAAGCTCCTACGAGCAGTACTTC. Protein product: CASRPGQGSSYEQYF.

This clone was observed once. The chain recombines TRBV6-6 with TRBJ1-2, with 9 bases that match TRBD1. The length of the CDR3 is 13 residues. V trimming: 2 bases; J trimming: 12 bases; junction bases outside the gene matches: 7. Per germline, CDR1 MNHNY and CDR2 SVGAGI (reference sequence). CDR3 region: CASSYEGQGRHTF. CDR3 DNA: TGTGCCAGCAGTTACGAGGGACAGGGTCGCCACACCTTC.

The chain combines TRBV7-9 with TRBJ2-7, with 9 positions matching TRBD1. The trim removed 5 bases at V and 5 bases at J, leaving 4 bases unmatched. The CDR3 sequence is 13 residues long. Germline loops: CDR1 SEHNR, CDR2 FQNEAQ (reference sequence). The CDR3 spells CASSGQGFHEQYF. CDR3 DNA: TGTGCCAGCAGCGGACAGGGGTTCCACGAGCAGTACTTC.

Here the CDR3 DNA reads TGTGCCAGCAGTGAGGGGGAATCACCCCTCCACTTT. This translates into CASSEGESPLHF. The V and J genes are TRBV2 and TRBJ1-6, with D possibly TRBD1 on 5 matching bases. CDR3 length equals 12 residues. The germline V gene has CDR1 SNHLY and CDR2 FYNNEI. Trimming removed 3 bases at V and 10 bases at J, with 7 bases between.